This T cell receptor (beta chain) originates from a study of identical twins. The CDR3 sequence is 13 residues long. The germline gives CDR1 LNHNV, CDR2 YYDKDF (reference sequence). V was clipped by 5 bases and J by 3 bases, with 8 bases between them. A universal primer site came from template switching; cDNA carried unique molecular identifiers. One entry per CDR3 protein, called by TCRdb with MiXCR from the 5' RACE reads. The sample holds some 730,000 distinct CDR3 sequences; over 15% are singletons and the top ten take approximately 14%. The same sample was also studied in work on T cells expressing NK-cell markers. As reported in that work: In the group of eight sequenced donors, seven were HCMV-seropositive and one was seronegative.

This chain joins TRBV15 and TRBJ1-3, with a possible D match to TRBD1 (6 bases). The TCR originated in a woman younger than 35 in good health. Sequencing used PBMCs. The CDR3 DNA follows: TGTGCCACCAGCTCAGGGGTTGGAAACACCATATATTTT. Its translation: CATSSGVGNTIYF.